The 6 T cell receptor beta chains listed next were all sequenced from one sample in a study of T cell responses to AZD1222 COVID-19 vaccine. This table comes from immunoSEQ multiplex PCR, and its TCRdb copy is limited to in-frame clones, with some not included. Here the sample spans around 200,000 clones, 85% to 95% being singletons. Source: peripheral blood, taken on day 0 of AZD1222 vaccination. Receptor source: an adult in good health.

This clone has more than one count but fewer than ten. The chain employs TRBV6-2 or TRBV6-3 and TRBJ1-3, with D unresolved. The CDR3 length is 17 residues. Looked up from germline, CDR1 is MNHEY and CDR2 is SVGEGT. Trimming pared 7 bases from V and 1 base from J, leaving 20 bases between. This CDR3 reads CASTYSTLHESGNTIYF. The CDR3 coding sequence is TGTGCCAGCACCTACTCGACCCTACATGAATCTGGAAACACCATATATTTT.

This clone has only one observation. The CDR3 sequence: CASSRWSGQGTFNYGYTF. For the CDR3, the DNA is TGTGCCAGCAGTAGATGGTCGGGACAGGGAACCTTTAACTATGGCTACACCTTC. This sequence joins TRBV27 and TRBJ1-2, with 9 positions matching TRBD1. The CDR3 is 18 amino acids. CDR1 MNHEY and CDR2 SMNVEV come from the germline V gene (reference sequence). V dropped 5 bases and J dropped 1; count of bases not matched to a gene: 14.

As regards this clone: This sample includes further DNA sequences coding for the same CDR3. V gene TRBV19 combines with J gene TRBJ1-6; D unclear. Germline CDR1 is LNHDA and CDR2 is SQIVND (reference sequence). Trimming shortened V by 3 bases and J by 0 bases, and 12 bases separated the two germline ends. This CDR3 is built from 17 residues. The CDR3 DNA is TGTGCCAGTAGTATCGGGCCGGGGAGCTCCTATAATTCACCCCTCCACTTT. This gives the protein CASSIGPGSSYNSPLHF.

V is TRBV5-4 and J is TRBJ1-1; no clear D gene. Germline CDR1 SGHNT, CDR2 YYREEE (reference sequence). V lost 0 bases and J lost 1, with 7 bases in between. This CDR3 is built from 14 residues. In nucleotides, the CDR3 is TGTGCCAGCAGCTTGGAACGCACGAACACTGAAGCTTTCTTT. This sequence encodes CASSLERTNTEAFF.

J is TRBJ2-7 and V is TRBV19; D is perhaps TRBD2 (6 bases). The CDR3 runs 14 residues. Germline V gene lookup returns CDR1 LNHDA and CDR2 SQIVND (reference sequence). Trimming cost V 3 bases and J 7 bases, with 16 bases left between them. The CDR3 loop is CASSIGGVGWEQYF. CDR3 nucleotide sequence: TGTGCCAGTAGTATTGGAGGGGTGGGCTGGGAGCAGTACTTC.

The chain employs TRBV10-2 and TRBJ1-1, with D possibly being TRBD1 (6 bases). This CDR3 is 17 amino acids long. The germline CDR1 and CDR2 sequences are WSHSY and SAAADI. Trimming took 6 bases from V and 1 from J, leaving 21 bases between them. The CDR3 reads CASRTPSGAGGNTEAFF. In nucleotides, the CDR3 is TGCGCCAGCAGGACACCTTCGGGGGCGGGGGGGAACACTGAAGCTTTCTTT.